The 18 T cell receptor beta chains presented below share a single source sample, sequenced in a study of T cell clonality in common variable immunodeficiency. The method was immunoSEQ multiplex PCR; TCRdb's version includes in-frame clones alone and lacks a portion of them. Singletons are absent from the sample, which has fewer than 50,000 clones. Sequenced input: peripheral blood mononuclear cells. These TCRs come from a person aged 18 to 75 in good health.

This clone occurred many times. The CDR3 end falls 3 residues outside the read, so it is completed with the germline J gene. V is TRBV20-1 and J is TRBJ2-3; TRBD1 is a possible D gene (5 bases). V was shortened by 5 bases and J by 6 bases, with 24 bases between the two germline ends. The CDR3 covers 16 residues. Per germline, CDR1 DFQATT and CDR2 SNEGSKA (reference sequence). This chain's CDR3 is CSALLRRPQGVDTQYF. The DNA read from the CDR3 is TGCAGTGCTTTACTGAGACGGCCACAAGGGGTGGATACG.

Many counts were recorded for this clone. CDR3: CASSLDGQGFYNEQFF. The part of the CDR3 DNA that was read is TGTGCCAGCAGCTTGGACGGACAGGGTTTCTACAATGAG. The chain has TRBV7-3 and TRBJ2-1; 8 bases agree with TRBD1. Coverage ceases 3 residues before the CDR3 finishes, and the germline J gene fills in the end. With 3 bases clipped from V and 3 bases from J, the junction kept 7 bases outside the gene matches. In germline, CDR1 is SGHTA, CDR2 FQGTGA. The CDR3 runs to 16 residues.

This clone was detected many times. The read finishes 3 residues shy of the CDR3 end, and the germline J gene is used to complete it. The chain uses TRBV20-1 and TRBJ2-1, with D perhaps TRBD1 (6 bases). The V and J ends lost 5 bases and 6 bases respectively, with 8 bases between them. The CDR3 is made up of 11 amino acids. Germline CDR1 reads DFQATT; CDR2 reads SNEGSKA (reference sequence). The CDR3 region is CSAGQLNEQFF. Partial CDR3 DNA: TGCAGTGCTGGACAGCTCAATGAG.

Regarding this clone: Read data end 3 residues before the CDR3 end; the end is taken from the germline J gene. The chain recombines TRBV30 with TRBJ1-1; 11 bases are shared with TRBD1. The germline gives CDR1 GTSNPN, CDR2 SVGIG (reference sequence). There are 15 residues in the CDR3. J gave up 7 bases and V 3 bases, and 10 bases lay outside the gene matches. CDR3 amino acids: CAWRGKDRGLGEAFF. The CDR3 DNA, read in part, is TGTGCCTGGAGGGGAAAGGACAGGGGGCTGGGTGAA.

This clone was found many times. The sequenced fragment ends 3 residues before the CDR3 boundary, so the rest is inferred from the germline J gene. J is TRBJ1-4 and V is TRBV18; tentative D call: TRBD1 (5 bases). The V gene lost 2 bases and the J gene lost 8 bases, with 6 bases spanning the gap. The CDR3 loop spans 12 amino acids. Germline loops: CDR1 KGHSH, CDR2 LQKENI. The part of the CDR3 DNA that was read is TGTGCCAGCTCACCAGGGGCGGAAAAA. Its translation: CASSPGAEK. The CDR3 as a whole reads CASSPGAEKLFF.

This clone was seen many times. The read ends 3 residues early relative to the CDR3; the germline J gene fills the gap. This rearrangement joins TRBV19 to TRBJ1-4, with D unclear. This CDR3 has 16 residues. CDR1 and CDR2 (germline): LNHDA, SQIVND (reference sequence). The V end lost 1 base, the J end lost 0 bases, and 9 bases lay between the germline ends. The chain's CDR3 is CASSIVGTATNEKLFF. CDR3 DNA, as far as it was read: TGTGCCAGTAGTATAGTAGGAACAGCAACTAATGAAAAA.

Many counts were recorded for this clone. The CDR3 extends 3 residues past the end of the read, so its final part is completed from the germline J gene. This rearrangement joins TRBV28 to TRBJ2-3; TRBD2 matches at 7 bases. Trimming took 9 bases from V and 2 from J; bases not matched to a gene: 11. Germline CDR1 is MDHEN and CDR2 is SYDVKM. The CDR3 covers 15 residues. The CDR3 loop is CASPPGEGTTDTQYF. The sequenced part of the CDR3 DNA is TGTGCCAGTCCCCCGGGGGAGGGCACCACAGATACG. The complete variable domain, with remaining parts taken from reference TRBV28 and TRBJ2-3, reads DVKVTQSSRYLVKRTGEKVFLECVQDMDHENMFWYRQDPGLGLRLIYFSYDVKMKEKGDIPEGYSVSREKKERFSLILESASTNQTSMYLCASPPGEGTTDTQYFGPGTRLTVL.

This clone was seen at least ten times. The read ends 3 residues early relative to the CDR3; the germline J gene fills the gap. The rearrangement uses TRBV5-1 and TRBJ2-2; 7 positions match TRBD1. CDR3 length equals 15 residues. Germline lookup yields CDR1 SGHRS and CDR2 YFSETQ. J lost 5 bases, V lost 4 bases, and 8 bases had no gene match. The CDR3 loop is CASSTATGWTGELFF. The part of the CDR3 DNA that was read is TGCGCCAGCAGCACGGCGACAGGGTGGACCGGGGAG.

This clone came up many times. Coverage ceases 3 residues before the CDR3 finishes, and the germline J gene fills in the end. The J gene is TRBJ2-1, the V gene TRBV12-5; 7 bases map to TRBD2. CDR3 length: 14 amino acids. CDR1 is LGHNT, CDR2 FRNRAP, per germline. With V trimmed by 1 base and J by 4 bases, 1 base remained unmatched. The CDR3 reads CASGLGGGYNEQFF. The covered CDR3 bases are TGTGCTAGTGGTTTGGGCGGGGGTTACAATGAG.

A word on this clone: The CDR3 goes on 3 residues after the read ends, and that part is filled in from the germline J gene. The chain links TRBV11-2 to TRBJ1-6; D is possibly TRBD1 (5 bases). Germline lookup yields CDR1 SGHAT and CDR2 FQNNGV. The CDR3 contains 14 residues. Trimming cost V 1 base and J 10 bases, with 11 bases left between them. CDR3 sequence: CASSLVGGESPLHF. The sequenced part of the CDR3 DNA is TGTGCCAGCAGCTTAGTGGGGGGAGAGTCACCC.

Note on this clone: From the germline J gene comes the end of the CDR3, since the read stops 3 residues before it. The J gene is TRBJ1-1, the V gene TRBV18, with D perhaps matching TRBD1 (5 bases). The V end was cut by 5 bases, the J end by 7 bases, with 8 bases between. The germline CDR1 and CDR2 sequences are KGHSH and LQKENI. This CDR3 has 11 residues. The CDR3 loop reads CASSGTGEAFF. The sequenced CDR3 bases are TGTGCCAGCTCAGGCACAGGTGAA.

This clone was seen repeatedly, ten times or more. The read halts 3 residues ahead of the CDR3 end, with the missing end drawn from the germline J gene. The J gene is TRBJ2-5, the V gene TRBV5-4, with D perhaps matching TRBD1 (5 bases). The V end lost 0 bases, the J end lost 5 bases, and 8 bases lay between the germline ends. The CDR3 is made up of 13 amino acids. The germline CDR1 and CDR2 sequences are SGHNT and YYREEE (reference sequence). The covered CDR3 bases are TGTGCCAGCAGCTTGGGCCAGGGTGAGACC. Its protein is CASSLGQGET. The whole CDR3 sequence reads CASSLGQGETQYF.

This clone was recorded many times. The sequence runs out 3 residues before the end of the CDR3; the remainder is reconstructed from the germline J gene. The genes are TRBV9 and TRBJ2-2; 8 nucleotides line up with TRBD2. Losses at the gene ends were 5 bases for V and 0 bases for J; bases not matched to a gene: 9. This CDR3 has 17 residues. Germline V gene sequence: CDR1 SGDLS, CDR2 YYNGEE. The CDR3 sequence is CASSVLSGAANTGELFF. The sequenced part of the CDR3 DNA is TGTGCCAGCAGTGTCCTTAGCGGGGCCGCGAACACCGGGGAG.

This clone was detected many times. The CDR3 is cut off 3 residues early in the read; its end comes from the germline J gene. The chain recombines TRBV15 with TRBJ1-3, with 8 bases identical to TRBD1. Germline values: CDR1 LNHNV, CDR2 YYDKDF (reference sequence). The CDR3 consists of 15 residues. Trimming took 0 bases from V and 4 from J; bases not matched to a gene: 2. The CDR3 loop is CATSRDRGPGNTIYF. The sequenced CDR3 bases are TGTGCCACCAGCAGAGACAGGGGGCCGGGAAACACC.

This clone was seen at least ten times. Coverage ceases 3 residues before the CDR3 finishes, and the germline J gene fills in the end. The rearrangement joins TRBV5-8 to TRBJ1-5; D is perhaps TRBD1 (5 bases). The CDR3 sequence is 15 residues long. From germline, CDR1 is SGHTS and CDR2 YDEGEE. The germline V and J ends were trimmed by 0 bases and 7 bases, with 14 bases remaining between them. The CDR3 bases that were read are TGTGCCAGCAGCTTGGAACGGGGGGGTGGACAGCCC. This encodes CASSLERGGGQP. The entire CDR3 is CASSLERGGGQPQHF. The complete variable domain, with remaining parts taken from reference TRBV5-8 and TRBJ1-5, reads EAGVTQSPTHLIKTRGQQATLRCSPISGHTSVYWYQQALGLGLQFLLWYDEGEERNRGNFPPRFSGRQFPNYSSELNVNALELEDSALYLCASSLERGGGQPQHFGDGTRLSIL.

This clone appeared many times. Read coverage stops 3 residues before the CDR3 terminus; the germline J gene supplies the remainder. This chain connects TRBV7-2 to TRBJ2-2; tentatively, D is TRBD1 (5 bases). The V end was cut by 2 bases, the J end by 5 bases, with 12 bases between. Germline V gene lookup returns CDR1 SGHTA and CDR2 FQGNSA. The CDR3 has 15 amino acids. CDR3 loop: CASSLFGRGTGELFF. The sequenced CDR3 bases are TGTGCCAGCAGCTTATTCGGAAGGGGTACCGGGGAG.

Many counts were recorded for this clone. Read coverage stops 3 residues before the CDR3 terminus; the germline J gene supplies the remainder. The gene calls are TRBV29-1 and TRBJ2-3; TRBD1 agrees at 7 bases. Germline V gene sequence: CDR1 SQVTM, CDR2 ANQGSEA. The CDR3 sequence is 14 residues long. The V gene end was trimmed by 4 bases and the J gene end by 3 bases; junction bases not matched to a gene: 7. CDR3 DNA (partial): TGCAGCGTTGCTCCCCCGGGACAGACAGATACG. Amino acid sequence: CSVAPPGQTDT. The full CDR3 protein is CSVAPPGQTDTQYF.

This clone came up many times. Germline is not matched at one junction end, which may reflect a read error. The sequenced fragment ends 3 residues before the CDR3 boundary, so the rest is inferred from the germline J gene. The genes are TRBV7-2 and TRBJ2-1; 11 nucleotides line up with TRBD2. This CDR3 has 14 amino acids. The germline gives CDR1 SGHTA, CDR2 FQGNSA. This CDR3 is CASKIAGGYIEQFF. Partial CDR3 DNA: TGTGCCAGCAAGATAGCGGGAGGGTACATTGAG.